The 18 T cell receptor beta chains in this list originate from one sample, sequenced in a study of blood T cell repertoires in COVID-19. Sequencing used immunoSEQ multiplex PCR; TCRdb keeps in-frame clones, though not all of them. Here the sample spans 150,000 to 200,000 clones, over 60% being singletons. Sequencing input: peripheral blood. The source is a man aged 60 to 69 with acute or convalescent COVID-19.

This chain joins TRBV6-5 and TRBJ1-1; 10 nucleotides match TRBD1. This CDR3 has 15 residues. The junction had 9 bases not matched to a gene; V was cut back by 5 bases and J by 6 bases. Looked up from germline, CDR1 is MNHEY and CDR2 is SVGAGI. CDR3 in DNA: TGTGCCAGCAGTCGTACCGGGACAGGGGTAGCTGAAGCTTTCTTT. Protein sequence: CASSRTGTGVAEAFF.

The CDR3 spells CASSKPTGPGNTIYF. CDR3 DNA sequence: TGTGCCAGCAGTAAACCGACAGGCCCTGGAAACACCATATATTTT. The chain links TRBV25-1 to TRBJ1-3; D possibly corresponds to TRBD1 (6 bases). The CDR3 has 15 amino acids. The V end lost 5 bases, the J end lost 2 bases, and 13 bases lay between the germline ends. Germline loops: CDR1 MGHDK, CDR2 SYGVNS. Filled out from reference TRBV25-1 and TRBJ1-3, the complete variable domain reads EADIYQTPRYLVIGTGKKITLECSQTMGHDKMYWYQQDPGMELHLIHYSYGVNSTEKGDLSSESTVSRIRTEHFPLTLESARPSHTSQYLCASSKPTGPGNTIYFGEGSWLTVV.

The V and J genes are TRBV2 and TRBJ2-7; 10 bases are shared with TRBD2. J gave up 1 base and V 7 bases, and 4 bases lay outside the gene matches. Germline V gene data show CDR1 as SNHLY and CDR2 as FYNNEI. CDR3 size: 14 residues. DNA of the CDR3: TGTGCCAGCAACCTAGCGGGGGTGTCCTACGAGCAGTACTTC. Its translation: CASNLAGVSYEQYF.

The chain carries TRBV6-6 and TRBJ1-3, with unresolved D. V was shortened by 5 bases and J by 0 bases, with 14 bases between the two germline ends. Germline CDR1 and CDR2: MNHNY and SVGAGI (reference sequence). The CDR3 is 16 amino acids. CDR3 sequence: CASSLLSPSSGNTIYF. DNA for the CDR3: TGTGCCAGCAGTCTCCTGTCCCCTTCCTCTGGAAACACCATATATTTT.

This clone was seen more than once but under ten times. The rearrangement links TRBV5-1 to TRBJ1-4; possible D gene TRBD1, 6 bases. V shed 4 bases and J shed 8 bases, with 12 bases lying between them. The length of the CDR3 is 13 residues. Germline V lookup: CDR1 SGHRS, CDR2 YFSETQ. The CDR3 spells CASSLQGGEKLFF. The CDR3 bases are TGCGCCAGCAGCCTACAGGGTGGCGAAAAACTGTTTTTT.

The J gene is TRBJ1-1, the V gene TRBV11-2; 8 bases are shared with TRBD1. Per the germline V gene, CDR1 is SGHAT and CDR2 is FQNNGV. The length of the CDR3 is 14 residues. Trimming took 3 bases from V and 6 from J; bases not matched to a gene: 6. The CDR3 reads CASSFGQGVSEAFF. DNA of the CDR3: TGTGCCAGCAGCTTCGGACAGGGCGTCTCTGAAGCTTTCTTT.

The J gene is TRBJ1-1, the V gene TRBV4-1; the match to TRBD1 covers 9 bases. The V gene end was trimmed by 6 bases and the J gene end by 5 bases; junction bases not matched to a gene: 13. The CDR3 loop spans 16 amino acids. Per the germline V gene, CDR1 is MGHRA and CDR2 is YSYEKL. As DNA, the CDR3 is TGCGCCAGCAGGCACCAACCAGGGACAGGGAGAACTGAAGCTTTCTTT. It codes for CASRHQPGTGRTEAFF.

The chain uses TRBV25-1 and TRBJ1-2; D might be TRBD1 (6 bases). Germline-derived CDR1 and CDR2 are MGHDK and SYGVNS. The V end lost 0 bases, the J end lost 5 bases, and 13 bases lay between the germline ends. The CDR3 length is 15 residues. The CDR3 DNA reads TGTGCCAGCAGTGAATATACCACAGGGATTTATGGCTACACCTTC. Translation gives CASSEYTTGIYGYTF.

The rearrangement joins TRBV23-1 to TRBJ1-2; no clear D. TRBV23-1 is labeled an ORF, and its function is uncertain. Deletions cut 3 bases from V and 8 bases from J, with 10 bases between. The CDR3 consists of 12 residues. The CDR3 nucleotides are TGCGCCAGCAGTCATCAACAAAACGGCTACACCTTC. Amino acid sequence: CASSHQQNGYTF.

The chain joins TRBV29-1 to TRBJ1-1; D possibly corresponds to TRBD1 (6 bases). CDR3 length equals 15 residues. Germline assignment: CDR1 SQVTM and CDR2 ANQGSEA. Between the trimmed V and J ends, which lost 6 bases and 2 bases, there was a span of 19 bases. Written as DNA, the CDR3 is TGCAGCGTCCCCGGAGCGACAGGAGTTAACACTGAAGCTTTCTTT. This sequence encodes CSVPGATGVNTEAFF.

This clone is a singleton in its sample. The chain uses TRBV28 and TRBJ2-7; 7 bases match TRBD2. The J segment lost 6 bases and the V segment lost 5 bases, leaving 16 bases of the junction unmatched. The CDR3 runs 16 residues. Germline CDR1 is MDHEN and CDR2 is SYDVKM. As DNA, the CDR3 is TGTGCCAGCAGTCCCCCGCCCCCGCGGGGGAGGGGCGAGCAGTACTTC. As protein: CASSPPPPRGRGEQYF.

This clone was detected only a few times. This chain uses TRBV9 with TRBJ2-2, with no clear D. The V end lost 4 bases, the J end lost 7 bases, and 23 bases lay between the germline ends. The CDR3 covers 17 residues. From germline, CDR1 is SGDLS and CDR2 YYNGEE. CDR3 in amino acids: CASSPVAGYLPVGELFF. CDR3 nucleotide sequence: TGTGCCAGCAGCCCCGTAGCTGGGTATCTCCCGGTCGGGGAGCTGTTTTTT.

This chain links TRBV28 with TRBJ1-6; tentatively, D is TRBD1 (5 bases). There are 14 residues in the CDR3. The germline V and J ends were trimmed by 5 bases and 7 bases, with 12 bases remaining between them. Germline CDR1 is MDHEN and CDR2 is SYDVKM. Here the CDR3 reads CASSTRGVNSPLHF. Here the CDR3 DNA reads TGTGCCAGCAGTACCCGGGGGGTCAATTCACCCCTCCACTTT.

The chain has TRBV6-5 and TRBJ1-1; possible D gene TRBD1, 6 bases. Germline V lookup: CDR1 MNHEY, CDR2 SVGAGI. Trimming stripped 6 bases from V and 0 bases from J, with 14 bases between. The CDR3 extends over 15 amino acids. The CDR3 loop reads CASRYREGVNTEAFF. The CDR3 nucleotides read TGTGCCAGCAGGTACCGTGAGGGGGTGAACACTGAAGCTTTCTTT.

This clone was picked up a small number of times. The rearrangement links TRBV20-1 to TRBJ2-7, with a tentative D call TRBD2 (6 bases). This CDR3 comprises 11 residues. Germline V gene lookup returns CDR1 DFQATT and CDR2 SNEGSKA (reference sequence). The V and J ends lost 6 bases and 6 bases respectively, with 12 bases between them. CDR3 sequence reads: CSAIRGTEQYF. CDR3 DNA sequence: TGCAGTGCCATCCGGGGGACCGAGCAGTACTTC.

This clone was seen a few times. The chain couples TRBV7-9 to TRBJ1-3, with 8 bases identical to TRBD1. CDR3 length: 15 amino acids. CDR1 is SEHNR and CDR2 is FQNEAQ in the germline V gene (reference sequence). The V segment lost 6 bases and the J segment 6 bases; nucleotides outside the gene matches: 10. This chain's CDR3 is CASRGGQGQLNTIYF. The CDR3 DNA is TGTGCCAGCAGAGGTGGACAGGGTCAATTAAACACCATATATTTT.

This clone was counted between two and nine times. The CDR3 reads CASSQDRLVPFF. CDR3 nucleotide sequence: TGTGCCAGCAGCCAAGATCGGCTAGTTCCGTTCTTC. This sequence joins TRBV3-1 (or the pseudogene TRBV3-2) and TRBJ2-1; D is uncertain. Germline lookup yields CDR1 LGHDT and CDR2 YNNKEL (reference sequence). The CDR3 loop spans 12 amino acids. V shed 0 bases and J shed 15 bases, with 12 bases lying between them.

This clone was counted a few times. The chain couples TRBV4-1 to TRBJ2-7, with D tentatively TRBD1 (5 bases). Germline CDR1 is MGHRA and CDR2 is YSYEKL. Between the trimmed V and J ends, which lost 0 bases and 5 bases, there was a span of 14 bases. The CDR3 totals 15 residues. CDR3 region: CASSQDPQGSDEQYF. CDR3 DNA: TGCGCCAGCAGCCAAGATCCCCAGGGATCGGACGAGCAGTACTTC.